This entry features one T cell receptor (beta chain) sequence. Its target is not known. After extraction with the RNeasy kit, about 0.45 to 1 ug of the RNA was reverse transcribed using random hexamers. Across 54 Vbeta and 13 Jbeta, immunoSEQ multiplex PCR amplified TCR beta CDR3. Using its own MiXCR run on the immunoSEQ multiplex PCR reads, TCRdb lists one record per CDR3 protein. The sample lists about 120,000 distinct CDR3 sequences; roughly 91% were seen once. The sample originates from a study of CD8 T cells in Susac syndrome. Bulk CD8+ and CD4+ cells came from magnetic negative isolation; CD8+ TEMRA by FACS. Study results and limitations: As acknowledged by the study, its TCR sequencing and HLA analysis included a relatively small number of individuals.

The CDR3 contains 19 residues. The germline gives CDR1 SGHTA, CDR2 FQGTGA. V was trimmed by 5 bases and J by 3 bases, leaving 28 bases between them. Sequencing was done on a sample of CD4+ T cells from PBMCs. The rearrangement links TRBV7-3 to TRBJ1-1, with a tentative D call TRBD1 (5 bases). The TCR sequence derives from a human donor in good health. CDR3 coding DNA: TGTGCCAGCAGCCTCTTTACACGGGGGGAGGGTGAATGGGACACTGAAGCTTTCTTT. Residues: CASSLFTRGEGEWDTEAFF. The full variable domain, in which reference TRBV7-3 and TRBJ1-1 provide the parts outside the CDR3, is GAGVSQTPSNKVTEKGKYVELRCDPISGHTALYWYRQSLGQGPEFLIYFQGTGAADDSGLPNDRFFAVRPEGSVSTLKIQRTERGDSAVYLCASSLFTRGEGEWDTEAFFGQGTRLTVV.